The 28 T cell receptor beta chains listed next were all sequenced from one sample in a study of control samples from healthy donors and cancer patients. Some clones are missing from TCRdb's copy, which holds only in-frame ones; the method was immunoSEQ multiplex PCR. The sample contains some 120,000 clones, about 87% of which appear only once. The sample was blood. Receptors originate from a man aged 55 to 70 in good health.

This clone was seen a single time. J is TRBJ2-5 and V is TRBV6-4; 11 nucleotides agree with TRBD1. V lost 0 bases and J lost 5; bases outside the gene matches: 5. CDR1 is MRHNA and CDR2 is SNTAGT in the germline V gene. This CDR3 contains 16 residues. The CDR3 DNA reads TGTGCCAGCAGTGACTCGCGGGACAGGGGGAATGAGACCCAGTACTTC. Protein: CASSDSRDRGNETQYF.

This clone was picked up many times. The chain couples TRBV6-5 to TRBJ1-1; no firm D call. Trimming took 0 bases from V and 1 from J, leaving 9 bases between them. The CDR3 is 15 residues long. Germline V lookup: CDR1 MNHEY, CDR2 SVGAGI. The CDR3 sequence is CASSYSMLGNTEAFF. CDR3 bases: TGTGCCAGCAGTTACTCGATGCTGGGGAACACTGAAGCTTTCTTT.

The chain couples TRBV12-3 or TRBV12-4 to TRBJ1-4; perhaps TRBD1 as D (5 bases). This CDR3 region has 13 residues. V shed 6 bases and J shed 8 bases, with 13 bases lying between them. CDR3 sequence reads: CASRFREGEKLFF. The CDR3 DNA sequence: TGTGCCAGCAGGTTCAGGGAGGGGGAAAAACTGTTTTTT.

This clone is a singleton in its sample. The chain is built from TRBV6-1 and TRBJ2-7; tentatively, D is TRBD1 (6 bases). Germline V gene data show CDR1 as MNHNS and CDR2 as SASEGT. Deletions cut 3 bases from V and 3 bases from J, with 18 bases between. The CDR3 is 16 amino acids. The CDR3 DNA reads as TGTGCCAGCAGTGAGGGGCAGGGGCCGATCCTCTACGAGCAGTACTTC. This encodes CASSEGQGPILYEQYF.

V usage is TRBV5-1 and J usage is TRBJ2-2; 7 nucleotides agree with TRBD1. Trimming cost V 2 bases and J 0 bases; bases outside gene matches: 1. The germline V gene has CDR1 SGHRS and CDR2 YFSETQ. CDR3 size: 15 residues. The CDR3 coding sequence is TGCGCCAGCAGCTTCAGGGGGTCGAACACCGGGGAGCTGTTTTTT. Translation: CASSFRGSNTGELFF.

This sequence joins TRBV27 and TRBJ2-3; 7 nucleotides align to TRBD1. CDR1 MNHEY and CDR2 SMNVEV come from the germline V gene (reference sequence). This CDR3 region has 17 residues. The V and J ends lost 3 bases and 5 bases, in that order; junction bases with no gene match: 14. The CDR3 here is CASSLVFAGGGRDTQYF. The CDR3 nucleotides are TGTGCCAGCAGTTTGGTCTTTGCAGGGGGTGGGCGAGATACGCAGTATTTT.

V and J are TRBV5-1 and TRBJ1-5; the D is unclear. The germline V gene has CDR1 SGHRS and CDR2 YFSETQ. CDR3 size: 14 residues. Trimming cost V 0 bases and J 0 bases, with 4 bases left between them. The CDR3 coding sequence is TGCGCCAGCAGCTTGGAGGGTAGCAATCAGCCCCAGCATTTT. Protein: CASSLEGSNQPQHF. Full variable domain (missing parts from reference TRBV5-1 and TRBJ1-5): KAGVTQTPRYLIKTRGQQVTLSCSPISGHRSVSWYQQTPGQGLQFLFEYFSETQRNKGNFPGRFSGRQFSNSRSEMNVSTLELGDSALYLCASSLEGSNQPQHFGDGTRLSIL.

This rearrangement joins TRBV19 to TRBJ2-6, with 8 bases matching TRBD1. This CDR3 is built from 13 residues. With V trimmed by 8 bases and J by 4 bases, 1 base remained unmatched. Per germline, CDR1 LNHDA and CDR2 SQIVND (reference sequence). The CDR3 nucleotides are TGTGCCAGTCGGACAGGGGGGGCCAACGTCCTGACTTTC. It codes for CASRTGGANVLTF.

CDR3 in amino acids: CASSPEINYGYTF. CDR3 DNA: TGTGCCAGCAGCCCGGAGATTAACTATGGCTACACCTTC. The chain carries TRBV27 and TRBJ1-2; D is undetermined. CDR1 and CDR2 from the germline V gene are MNHEY and SMNVEV (reference sequence). The CDR3 is made up of 13 amino acids. The V end lost 6 bases, the J end lost 1 base, and 9 bases lay between the germline ends.

This sequence joins TRBV9 and TRBJ1-1; D gene ambiguous. The CDR3 consists of 13 residues. The V end was cut by 1 base, the J end by 5 bases, with 9 bases between. Germline loops: CDR1 SGDLS, CDR2 YYNGEE. Here the CDR3 reads CASSVSVKTEAFF. CDR3 coding DNA: TGTGCCAGCAGCGTATCAGTTAAAACTGAAGCTTTCTTT.

CDR3 residues: CASSFSSTDTQYF. CDR3 in DNA: TGTGCCAGCAGTTTCTCATCCACAGATACGCAGTATTTT. The chain joins TRBV6-2 or TRBV6-3 to TRBJ2-3; no reliable D call. Germline loops: CDR1 MNHEY, CDR2 SVGEGT. The V end was cut by 4 bases, the J end by 2 bases, with 7 bases between. The CDR3 is 13 amino acids.

The gene calls are TRBV7-9 and TRBJ2-3; D remains unclear. Per the germline V gene, CDR1 is SEHNR and CDR2 is FQNEAQ (reference sequence). CDR3 length: 14 residues. V was pared by 6 bases and J by 0 bases, with 10 bases between. The CDR3 spells CASRAVTSTDTQYF. The CDR3 DNA sequence: TGTGCCAGCAGGGCAGTAACTAGCACAGATACGCAGTATTTT. The full variable domain, in which reference TRBV7-9 and TRBJ2-3 provide the parts outside the CDR3, is DTGVSQNPRHKITKRGQNVTFRCDPISEHNRLYWYRQTLGQGPEFLTYFQNEAQLEKSRLLSDRFSAERPKGSFSTLEIQRTEQGDSAMYLCASRAVTSTDTQYFGPGTRLTVL.

This clone is a singleton in its sample. The chain's CDR3 is CASSDEQGGFMNTEAFF. In nucleotides, the CDR3 is TGTGCCAGCAGCGATGAACAGGGGGGCTTCATGAACACTGAAGCTTTCTTT. This sequence joins TRBV25-1 and TRBJ1-1, with 8 nucleotides matching TRBD1. Germline V gene sequence: CDR1 MGHDK, CDR2 SYGVNS. V lost 6 bases and J lost 0; bases outside the gene matches: 12. This CDR3 is built from 17 residues.

This clone was detected a few times. The rearrangement links TRBV9 to TRBJ1-4, with D perhaps TRBD1 (5 bases). The CDR3 length is 17 residues. Trimming stripped 1 base from V and 0 bases from J, with 13 bases between. From germline, CDR1 is SGDLS and CDR2 YYNGEE. CDR3 amino acids: CASSVSGTPATNEKLFF. DNA of the CDR3: TGTGCCAGCAGCGTATCCGGGACCCCGGCAACTAATGAAAAACTGTTTTTT.

V is TRBV24-1 and J is TRBJ1-5; no clear D. This CDR3 comprises 14 residues. Trimming stripped 3 bases from V and 3 bases from J, with 8 bases between. In germline, CDR1 is KGHDR, CDR2 SFDVKD. The CDR3 loop is CATSDERDNQPQHF. The CDR3 coding sequence is TGTGCCACCAGTGATGAAAGGGACAATCAGCCCCAGCATTTT.

The V call is TRBV2, the J call TRBJ1-1; D unresolved. This CDR3 has 13 amino acids. From germline, CDR1 is SNHLY and CDR2 FYNNEI. Trimming shortened V by 0 bases and J by 1 base, and 3 bases separated the two germline ends. Here the CDR3 DNA reads TGTGCCAGCAGTGAAGCTCCGAACACTGAAGCTTTCTTT. Protein product: CASSEAPNTEAFF. Using reference TRBV2 and TRBJ1-1 for the parts outside the CDR3, the full variable domain is EPEVTQTPSHQVTQMGQEVILRCVPISNHLYFYWYRQILGQKVEFLVSFYNNEISEKSEIFDDQFSVERPDGSNFTLKIRSTKLEDSAMYFCASSEAPNTEAFFGQGTRLTVV.

CDR3 region: CASSDSGVTPLEQYF. In DNA, the CDR3 is TGTGCCAGCAGTGATAGCGGGGTGACTCCCCTCGAGCAGTACTTC. The genes are TRBV2 and TRBJ2-7, with 8 bases aligning to TRBD2. Germline V gene lookup returns CDR1 SNHLY and CDR2 FYNNEI. The CDR3 sequence is 15 residues long. V gave up 3 bases and J gave up 6 bases; unmatched junction bases: 10.

The V call is TRBV9, the J call TRBJ1-1, with D unclear. V was shortened by 3 bases and J by 0 bases, with 9 bases between the two germline ends. The CDR3 sequence is 14 residues long. Germline V lookup: CDR1 SGDLS, CDR2 YYNGEE. CDR3 bases: TGTGCCAGCAGCGCCGGGCGCCTGAACACTGAAGCTTTCTTT. Residues: CASSAGRLNTEAFF.

A single count supports this clone. This sequence joins TRBV4-3 and TRBJ2-2; the D gene is possibly TRBD1 (6 bases). V was trimmed by 5 bases and J by 0 bases, leaving 13 bases between them. The germline CDR1 and CDR2 sequences are LGHNA and YSLEER. The CDR3 extends over 16 amino acids. The CDR3 DNA reads as TGCGCCAGCAGCGCTACGGACAGCTCGAACACCGGGGAGCTGTTTTTT. Protein sequence: CASSATDSSNTGELFF.

Only one count was recorded for this clone. The V call is TRBV28, the J call TRBJ2-7; perhaps TRBD2 as D (5 bases). Germline V gene lookup returns CDR1 MDHEN and CDR2 SYDVKM. The CDR3 has 14 amino acids. V was pared by 8 bases and J by 1 base, with 15 bases between. The CDR3, as DNA: TGTGCCAGCCTTCCTGCTAGCTCTTCCTACGAGCAGTACTTC. Its translation: CASLPASSSYEQYF.

J is TRBJ1-1 and V is TRBV3-1 (or the pseudogene TRBV3-2); D unresolved. The CDR3 is 14 residues long. V was pared by 1 base and J by 1 base, with 7 bases between. CDR1 is LGHDT, CDR2 YNNKEL, per germline (reference sequence). In DNA form, the CDR3 reads TGTGCCAGCAGCCAAGCGGCCAAGAACACTGAAGCTTTCTTT. It translates to CASSQAAKNTEAFF.

The rearrangement uses TRBV6-2 or TRBV6-3 and TRBJ2-7, with 7 nucleotides matching TRBD1. Germline V CDR1 and CDR2: MNHEY, SVGEGT. This CDR3 contains 12 residues. With V trimmed by 5 bases and J by 6 bases, 4 bases remained unmatched. The CDR3 loop is CASSISGGEQYF. CDR3 sequence (DNA): TGTGCCAGCAGTATATCAGGGGGCGAGCAGTACTTC.

V usage is TRBV7-9 and J usage is TRBJ2-3; 7 bases match TRBD2. V shed 5 bases, J shed 2 bases, and the junction held 4 bases outside the gene matches. CDR1 and CDR2 (germline): SEHNR, FQNEAQ (reference sequence). This CDR3 spans 14 amino acids. The CDR3 region has the DNA TGTGCCAGCAGCAGGACTAGTGTCACAGATACGCAGTATTTT. This translates into CASSRTSVTDTQYF.

This sequence joins TRBV4-3 and TRBJ2-7, with 11 nucleotides matching TRBD1. CDR3 length: 17 amino acids. Germline values: CDR1 LGHNA, CDR2 YSLEER. V lost 3 bases and J lost 4; bases outside the gene matches: 11. DNA for the CDR3: TGCGCCAGCAGCCAGGAATGGACCGGGACAGGGGGATACGAGCAGTACTTC. Protein sequence: CASSQEWTGTGGYEQYF.

The chain joins TRBV19 to TRBJ2-5; D possibly corresponds to TRBD1 (7 bases). Trimming left V 3 bases short and J 2 bases short, with 10 bases between. This CDR3 is built from 14 residues. Germline V gene lookup returns CDR1 LNHDA and CDR2 SQIVND (reference sequence). The CDR3 sequence: CASSIAGGQETQYF. In DNA form, the CDR3 reads TGTGCCAGTAGTATTGCAGGGGGGCAAGAGACCCAGTACTTC.

V and J are TRBV11-2 and TRBJ1-3; a weak D match, TRBD1 (5 bases). Trimming removed 1 base at V and 1 base at J, with 5 bases between. The CDR3 is made up of 14 amino acids. Germline lookup yields CDR1 SGHAT and CDR2 FQNNGV. In DNA, the CDR3 is TGTGCCAGCAGCTTAGGGGGGTCTGGAAACACCATATATTTT. Protein: CASSLGGSGNTIYF.

V usage is TRBV5-1 and J usage is TRBJ1-5; the match to TRBD1 covers 8 bases. Germline lookup yields CDR1 SGHRS and CDR2 YFSETQ. V gave up 4 bases and J gave up 2 bases; unmatched junction bases: 5. The CDR3 length is 15 residues. CDR3 DNA: TGCGCCAGCAGCCCTGGGACAGGAGGCAATCAGCCCCAGCATTTT. Protein: CASSPGTGGNQPQHF.

This clone turned up a few times. In nucleotides, the CDR3 is TGTGCCAGTAGTCCTCGGGACAGCATAACCGGGGAGCTGTTTTTT. It encodes CASSPRDSITGELFF. The genes are TRBV19 and TRBJ2-2, with 7 bases that match TRBD1. With 5 bases clipped from V and 5 bases from J, the junction kept 8 bases outside the gene matches. The CDR3 length is 15 residues. Germline values: CDR1 LNHDA, CDR2 SQIVND (reference sequence).